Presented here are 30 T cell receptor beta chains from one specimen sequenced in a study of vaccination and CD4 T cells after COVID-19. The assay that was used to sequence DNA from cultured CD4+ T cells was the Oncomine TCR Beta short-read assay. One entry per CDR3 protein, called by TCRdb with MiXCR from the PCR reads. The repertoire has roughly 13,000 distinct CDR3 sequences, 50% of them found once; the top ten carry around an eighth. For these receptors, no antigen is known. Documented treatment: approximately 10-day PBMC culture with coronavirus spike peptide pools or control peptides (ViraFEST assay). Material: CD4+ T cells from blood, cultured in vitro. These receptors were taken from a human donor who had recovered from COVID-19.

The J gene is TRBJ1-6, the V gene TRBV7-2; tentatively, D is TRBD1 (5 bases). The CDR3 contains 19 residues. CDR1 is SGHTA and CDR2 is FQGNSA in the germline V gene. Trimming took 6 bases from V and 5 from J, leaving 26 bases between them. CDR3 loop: CASRFAVPGVWNHNSPLHF. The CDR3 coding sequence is TGTGCCAGCAGATTCGCCGTGCCGGGGGTTTGGAACCATAATTCACCCCTCCACTTT.

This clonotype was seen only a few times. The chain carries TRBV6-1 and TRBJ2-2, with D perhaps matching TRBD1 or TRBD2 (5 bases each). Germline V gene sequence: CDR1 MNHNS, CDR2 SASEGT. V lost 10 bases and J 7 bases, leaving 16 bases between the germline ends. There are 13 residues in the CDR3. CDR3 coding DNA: TGTGCCACCAACGGGGCCCGGGGCGGGGAGCTGTTTTTT. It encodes CATNGARGGELFF.

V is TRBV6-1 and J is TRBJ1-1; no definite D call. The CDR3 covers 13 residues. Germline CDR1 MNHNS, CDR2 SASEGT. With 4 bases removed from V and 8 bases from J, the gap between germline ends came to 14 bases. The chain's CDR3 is CASSGVPQREAFF. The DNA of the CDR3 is TGTGCCAGCAGTGGAGTCCCCCAGAGGGAAGCTTTCTTT.

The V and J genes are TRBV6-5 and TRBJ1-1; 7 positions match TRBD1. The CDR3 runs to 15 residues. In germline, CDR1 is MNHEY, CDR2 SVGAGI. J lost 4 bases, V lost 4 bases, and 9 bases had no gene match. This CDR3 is CASSSRGQSGTEAFF. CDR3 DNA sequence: TGTGCCAGCAGTTCTAGGGGGCAAAGCGGCACTGAAGCTTTCTTT.

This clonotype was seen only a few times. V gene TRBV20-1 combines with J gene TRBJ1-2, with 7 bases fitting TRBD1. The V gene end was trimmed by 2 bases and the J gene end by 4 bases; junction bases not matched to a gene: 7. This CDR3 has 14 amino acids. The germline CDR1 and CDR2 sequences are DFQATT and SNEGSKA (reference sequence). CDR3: CSARFRQGPYGYTF. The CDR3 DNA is TGCAGTGCTAGATTCAGACAGGGTCCCTATGGCTACACCTTC.

The CDR3 sequence is CASSERDRYGYTF. The CDR3 coding sequence is TGTGCCAGTAGTGAACGGGACCGCTATGGCTACACCTTC. This chain links TRBV19 with TRBJ1-2, with D tentatively TRBD1 (5 bases). This CDR3 has 13 amino acids. The V end was cut by 5 bases, the J end by 4 bases, with 11 bases between. The germline V gene encodes CDR1 LNHDA and CDR2 SQIVND (reference sequence).

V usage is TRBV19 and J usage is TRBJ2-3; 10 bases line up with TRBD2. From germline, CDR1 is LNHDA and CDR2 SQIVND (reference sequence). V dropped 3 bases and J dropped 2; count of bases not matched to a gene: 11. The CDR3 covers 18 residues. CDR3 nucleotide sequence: TGTGCCAGTAGTATCGGACGCGGTAGCGGGGGGCCCACAGATACGCAGTATTTT. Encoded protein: CASSIGRGSGGPTDTQYF.

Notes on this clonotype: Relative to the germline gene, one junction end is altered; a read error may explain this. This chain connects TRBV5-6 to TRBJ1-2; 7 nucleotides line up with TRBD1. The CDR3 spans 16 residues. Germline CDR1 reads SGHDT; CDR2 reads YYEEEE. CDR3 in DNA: TGTGCCAGCACCTTGATGATGAACAGGGGATACTATGGCTACACCTTC. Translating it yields CASTLMMNRGYYGYTF.

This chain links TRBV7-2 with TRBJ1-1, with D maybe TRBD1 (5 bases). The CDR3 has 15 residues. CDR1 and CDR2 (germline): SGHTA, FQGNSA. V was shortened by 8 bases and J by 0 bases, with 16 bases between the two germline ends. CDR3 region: CASGGRAGMNTEAFF. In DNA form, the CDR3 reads TGTGCCAGCGGTGGCAGGGCGGGGATGAACACTGAAGCTTTCTTT.

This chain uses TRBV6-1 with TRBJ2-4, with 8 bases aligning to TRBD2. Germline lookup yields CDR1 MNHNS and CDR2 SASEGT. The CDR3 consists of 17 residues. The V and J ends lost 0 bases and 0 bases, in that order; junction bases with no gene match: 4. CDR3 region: CASSEAGTRLAKNIQYF. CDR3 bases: TGTGCCAGCAGTGAAGCGGGGACTAGGTTAGCCAAAAACATTCAGTACTTC.

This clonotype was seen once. CDR3 residues: CASSQVESSTDTQYF. The CDR3 nucleotides are TGCGCCAGCAGCCAAGTAGAATCTAGCACAGATACGCAGTATTTT. J is TRBJ2-3 and V is TRBV4-1; D is uncertain. Looked up from germline, CDR1 is MGHRA and CDR2 is YSYEKL. The CDR3 runs 15 residues. The V and J ends lost 1 base and 0 bases respectively, with 8 bases between them.

CDR3 bases: TGTGCCAGCAGCTCAAACAGGGAGGGGACGGCGTTCCCCTGGGGTTTGAATACGCAGTATTTT. This translates into CASSSNREGTAFPWGLNTQYF. This chain uses TRBV5-6 with TRBJ2-3; tentatively, D is TRBD2 (7 bases). The germline gives CDR1 SGHDT, CDR2 YYEEEE. This CDR3 comprises 21 residues. Between the trimmed V and J ends, which lost 3 bases and 7 bases, there was a span of 36 bases. The whole variable domain, filled in from reference TRBV5-6 and TRBJ2-3, reads DAGVTQSPTHLIKTRGQQVTLRCSPKSGHDTVSWYQQALGQGPQFIFQYYEEEERQRGNFPDRFSGHQFPNYSSELNVNALLLGDSALYLCASSSNREGTAFPWGLNTQYFGPGTRLTVL.

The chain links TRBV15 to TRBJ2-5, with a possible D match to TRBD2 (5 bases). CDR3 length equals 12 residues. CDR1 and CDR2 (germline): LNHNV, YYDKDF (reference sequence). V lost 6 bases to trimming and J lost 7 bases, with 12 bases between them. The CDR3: CATSFLAGTQYF. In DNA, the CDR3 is TGTGCCACCAGTTTCCTGGCGGGGACCCAGTACTTC.

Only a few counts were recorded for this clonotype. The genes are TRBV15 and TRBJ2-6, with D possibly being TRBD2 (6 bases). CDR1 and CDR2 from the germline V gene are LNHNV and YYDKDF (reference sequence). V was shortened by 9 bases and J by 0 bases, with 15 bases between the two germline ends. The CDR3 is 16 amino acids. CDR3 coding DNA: TGTGCCACGGCTCCGGACTATTCCTCTGGGGCCAACGTCCTGACTTTC. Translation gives CATAPDYSSGANVLTF.

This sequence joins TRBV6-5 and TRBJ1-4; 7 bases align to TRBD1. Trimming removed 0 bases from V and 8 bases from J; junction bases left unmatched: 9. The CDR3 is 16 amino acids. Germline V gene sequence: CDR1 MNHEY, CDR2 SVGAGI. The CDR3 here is CASSYSGGGGSEKLFF. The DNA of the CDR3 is TGTGCCAGCAGTTACTCAGGGGGCGGTGGGAGCGAAAAACTGTTTTTT.

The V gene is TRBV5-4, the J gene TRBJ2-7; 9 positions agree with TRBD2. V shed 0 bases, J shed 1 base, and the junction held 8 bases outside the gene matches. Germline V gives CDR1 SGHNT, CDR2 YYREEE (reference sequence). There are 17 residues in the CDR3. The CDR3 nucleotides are TGTGCCAGCAGCTTGGGAGGGCTAGCGGGGAAATCCTACGAGCAGTACTTC. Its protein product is CASSLGGLAGKSYEQYF.

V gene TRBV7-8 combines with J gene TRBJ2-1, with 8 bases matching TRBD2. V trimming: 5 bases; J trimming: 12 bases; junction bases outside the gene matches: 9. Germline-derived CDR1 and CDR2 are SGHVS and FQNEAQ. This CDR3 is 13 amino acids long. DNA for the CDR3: TGTGCCAGCAGCCCGGGGGGGGAAAGTGTGCAGTTCTTC. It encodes CASSPGGESVQFF.

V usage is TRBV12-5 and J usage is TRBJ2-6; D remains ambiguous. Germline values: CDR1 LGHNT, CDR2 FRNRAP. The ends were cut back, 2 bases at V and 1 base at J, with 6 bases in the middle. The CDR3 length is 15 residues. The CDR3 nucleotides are TGTGCTAGTGGTTTGATGGCTTCTGGGGCCAACGTCCTGACTTTC. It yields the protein CASGLMASGANVLTF.

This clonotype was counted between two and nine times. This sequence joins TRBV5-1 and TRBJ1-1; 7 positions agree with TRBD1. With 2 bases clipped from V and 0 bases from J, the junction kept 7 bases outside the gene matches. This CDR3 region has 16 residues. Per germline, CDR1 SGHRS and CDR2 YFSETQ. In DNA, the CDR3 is TGCGCCAGCAGCTTCACAGGGGACCTCATGAACACTGAAGCTTTCTTT. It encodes CASSFTGDLMNTEAFF.

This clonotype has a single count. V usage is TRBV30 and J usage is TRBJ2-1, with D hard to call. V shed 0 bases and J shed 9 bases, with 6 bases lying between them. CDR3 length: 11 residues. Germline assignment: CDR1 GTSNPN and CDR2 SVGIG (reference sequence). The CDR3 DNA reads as TGTGCCTGGAGTGTCGCTGTTGAGCAGTTCTTC. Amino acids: CAWSVAVEQFF.

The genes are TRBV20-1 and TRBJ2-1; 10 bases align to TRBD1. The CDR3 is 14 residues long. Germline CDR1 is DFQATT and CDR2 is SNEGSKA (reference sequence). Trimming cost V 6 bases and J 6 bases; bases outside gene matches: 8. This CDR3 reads CSALYGQGGNEQFF. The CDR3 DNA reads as TGCAGTGCCCTGTACGGACAGGGGGGCAATGAGCAGTTCTTC.

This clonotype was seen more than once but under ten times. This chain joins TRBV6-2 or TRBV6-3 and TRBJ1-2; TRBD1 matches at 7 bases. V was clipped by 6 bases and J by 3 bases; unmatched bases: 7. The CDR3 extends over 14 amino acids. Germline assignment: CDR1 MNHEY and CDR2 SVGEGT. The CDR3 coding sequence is TGTGCCAGCAGCGACCAGGGGGTAGACTATGGCTACACCTTC. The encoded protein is CASSDQGVDYGYTF.

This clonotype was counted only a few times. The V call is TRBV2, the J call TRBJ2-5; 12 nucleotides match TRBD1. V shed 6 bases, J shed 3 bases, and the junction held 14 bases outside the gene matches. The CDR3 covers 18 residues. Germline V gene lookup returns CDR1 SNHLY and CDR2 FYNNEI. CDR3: CASRKEPPGQGAKETQYF. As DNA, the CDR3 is TGTGCCAGCAGGAAAGAACCTCCGGGACAGGGGGCTAAAGAGACCCAGTACTTC.

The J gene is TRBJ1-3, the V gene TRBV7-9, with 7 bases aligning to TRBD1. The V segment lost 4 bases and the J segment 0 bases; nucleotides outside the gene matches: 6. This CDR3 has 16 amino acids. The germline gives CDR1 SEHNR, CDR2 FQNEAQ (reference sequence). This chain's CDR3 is CASSSNRGSSGNTIYF. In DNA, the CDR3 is TGTGCCAGCAGCTCCAACAGGGGAAGCTCTGGAAACACCATATATTTT.

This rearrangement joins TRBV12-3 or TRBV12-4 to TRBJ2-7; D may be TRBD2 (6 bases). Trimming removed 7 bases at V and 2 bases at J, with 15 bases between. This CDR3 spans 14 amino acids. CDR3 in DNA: TGTGCCAGCATGACTTCGGGACTTGCCTACGAGCAGTACTTC. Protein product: CASMTSGLAYEQYF.

The chain's CDR3 is CASSLAGTGNYGYTF. The CDR3 nucleotides read TGTGCCAGCAGCTTGGCCGGGACGGGGAACTATGGCTACACCTTC. V gene TRBV5-6 combines with J gene TRBJ1-2, with TRBD1 as a possible D gene (5 bases). This CDR3 is built from 15 residues. V lost 0 bases to trimming and J lost 2 bases, with 11 bases between them. The germline V gene encodes CDR1 SGHDT and CDR2 YYEEEE.

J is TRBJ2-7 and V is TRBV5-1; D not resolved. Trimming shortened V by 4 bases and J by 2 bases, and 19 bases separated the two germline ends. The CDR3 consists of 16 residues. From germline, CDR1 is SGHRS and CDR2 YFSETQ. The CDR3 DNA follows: TGCGCCAGCAGCCCATTTGCGGCAGGCTTAACCTACGAGCAGTACTTC. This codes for CASSPFAAGLTYEQYF.

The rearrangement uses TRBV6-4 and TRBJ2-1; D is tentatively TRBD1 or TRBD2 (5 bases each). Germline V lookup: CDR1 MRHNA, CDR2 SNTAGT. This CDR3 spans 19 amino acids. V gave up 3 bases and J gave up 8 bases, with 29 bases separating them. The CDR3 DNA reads TGTGCCAGCAGTGATCCCCAGATTAGGGAGTACAGGCCCCTCGATGAGCAGTTCTTC. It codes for CASSDPQIREYRPLDEQFF.

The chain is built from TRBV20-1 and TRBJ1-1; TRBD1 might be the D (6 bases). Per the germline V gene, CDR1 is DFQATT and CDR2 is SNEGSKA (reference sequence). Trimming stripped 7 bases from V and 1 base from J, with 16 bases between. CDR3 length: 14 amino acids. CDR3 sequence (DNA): TGCAGTGTTTCCAGGGGAGGGCGGAACACTGAAGCTTTCTTT. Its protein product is CSVSRGGRNTEAFF.

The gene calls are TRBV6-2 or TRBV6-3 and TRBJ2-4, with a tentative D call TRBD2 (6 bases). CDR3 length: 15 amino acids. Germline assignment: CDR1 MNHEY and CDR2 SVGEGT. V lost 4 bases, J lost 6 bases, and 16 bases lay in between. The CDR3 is CASSLEGTSRNIQYF. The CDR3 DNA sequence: TGTGCCAGCAGTTTGGAAGGTACTAGCCGAAACATTCAGTACTTC.